A selection of T cell receptor beta chains follows, all from one sample in a study of T cell responses to AZD1222 COVID-19 vaccine. Some clones are missing from TCRdb's copy, which holds only in-frame ones; the method was immunoSEQ multiplex PCR. The table records roughly 160,000 clones, roughly nine tenths of them present only once. Sequenced here: peripheral blood, sampled on day 0 of AZD1222 vaccination. These receptors were taken from an adult in good health. The CDR3 runs from the conserved cysteine through the conserved F or W. The order of the fields is D gene, V gene, J gene, clone size, CDR3 DNA, CDR3 protein. The D gene is left open where the match is weak. The size of a clone is reported for some rows only, either as once, few or many, or as a class for expanded clones.

D: TRBD1
V: TRBV5-4
J: TRBJ2-2
size: NA
DNA: TGTGCCAGCAGCTGGATGGGACAGGTGTTCACCGGGGAGCTGTTTTTT
CDR3: CASSWMGQVFTGELFF

D: NA
V: TRBV5-6
J: TRBJ2-1
size: NA
DNA: TGTGCCAGCAGCAGGTACAATGAGCAGTTCTTC
CDR3: CASSRYNEQFF

D: NA
V: TRBV12-5
J: TRBJ2-5
size: NA
DNA: TGTGCTAGTGGTTTACAAGAGACCCAGTACTTC
CDR3: CASGLQETQYF

D: TRBD1
V: TRBV7-6
J: TRBJ2-1
size: NA
DNA: TGTGCCAGCAGCTTAGCGTCGTACAGGGGTGGGTTGGATGAGCAGTTCTTC
CDR3: CASSLASYRGGLDEQFF

D: TRBD2
V: TRBV5-4
J: TRBJ2-1
size: once
DNA: TGTGCCAGCAGAACCGGGGGGGCAGGTCGGCAGTTCTTC
CDR3: CASRTGGAGRQFF

D: NA
V: TRBV2
J: TRBJ2-2
size: NA
DNA: TGTGCCAGCAGGCCGCCTCAGGGCACCGGGGAGCTGTTTTTT
CDR3: CASRPPQGTGELFF

D: NA
V: TRBV10-3
J: TRBJ1-4
size: NA
DNA: TGTGCCATCGGAGGGGGTTCACAGGAAAATGAAAAACTGTTTTTT
CDR3: CAIGGGSQENEKLFF

D: TRBD2
V: TRBV5-4
J: TRBJ2-1
size: NA
DNA: TGTGCCAGCAGCCTTAGCGGGGCGGCCTACAATGAGCAGTTCTTC
CDR3: CASSLSGAAYNEQFF

D: NA
V: TRBV19
J: TRBJ1-6
size: NA
DNA: TGTGCCAGTAGACGTGGGACTTCCCCCTATAATTCACCCCTCCACTTT
CDR3: CASRRGTSPYNSPLHF

D: TRBD1
V: TRBV5-1
J: TRBJ1-5
size: NA
DNA: TGCGCCAGCAGCTGGACAGGGAATAGCAATCAGCCCCAGCATTTT
CDR3: CASSWTGNSNQPQHF

D: NA
V: TRBV29-1
J: TRBJ2-7
size: NA
DNA: TGCAGCGTTGAAAAGGGTGGCGAGCAGTACTTC
CDR3: CSVEKGGEQYF

D: NA
V: TRBV3-1/TRBV3-2
J: TRBJ1-6
size: once
DNA: TGTGCCAGCAGCCAAGCTCGATTCGAAACACCCCTCCACTTT
CDR3: CASSQARFETPLHF

D: NA
V: TRBV24-1
J: TRBJ2-1
size: NA
DNA: TGTGCCACCAGTGACAGGAGGGCCTTGAATGAGCAGTTCTTC
CDR3: CATSDRRALNEQFF

D: NA
V: TRBV15
J: TRBJ1-5
size: NA
DNA: TGTGCCACCAGCAGCCCGTTAAAGGGGAAGGGACAGCCCCAGCATTTT
CDR3: CATSSPLKGKGQPQHF

D: TRBD2
V: TRBV11-3
J: TRBJ2-5
size: once
DNA: TGTGCCAGCAGCGCGGGACTAGCGGGGGGTCTCCAAGAGACCCAGTACTTC
CDR3: CASSAGLAGGLQETQYF

D: NA
V: TRBV18
J: TRBJ2-7
size: NA
DNA: TGTGCCAGCTCCCGGGCGTTCGGCGCCTACGAGCAGTACTTC
CDR3: CASSRAFGAYEQYF

D: NA
V: TRBV7-3
J: TRBJ2-1
size: NA
DNA: TGTGCCAGCAGCCTAGAGACTGGGAGCTCCTACAATGAGCAGTTCTTC
CDR3: CASSLETGSSYNEQFF

D: NA
V: TRBV19
J: TRBJ2-7
size: NA
DNA: TGTGCCAGTTCCCCCAGAGAGTCCTACGAGCAGTACTTC
CDR3: CASSPRESYEQYF

D: TRBD2
V: TRBV9
J: TRBJ2-7
size: NA
DNA: TGTGCCAGCAGCGTAGACGGCGGGGGGCTCTCCTACGAGCAGTACTTC
CDR3: CASSVDGGGLSYEQYF

D: NA
V: TRBV29-1
J: TRBJ1-1
size: NA
DNA: TGCAGCGTTGGCGGTCCTGAAGCTTTCTTT
CDR3: CSVGGPEAFF

D: TRBD1
V: TRBV5-5
J: TRBJ1-4
size: NA
DNA: TGTGCCAGCAGCTTGGGGCCAGGGACAGTTAATGAAAAACTGTTTTTT
CDR3: CASSLGPGTVNEKLFF

D: NA
V: TRBV4-3
J: TRBJ2-7
size: NA
DNA: TGCGCCAGCAGCCGAAACACAGGGTCCCTCCTTTACGAGCAGTACTTC
CDR3: CASSRNTGSLLYEQYF

D: NA
V: TRBV10-3
J: TRBJ1-3
size: NA
DNA: TGTGCCATCAGTGAGGGCAGGAGTTCCTCTGGAAACACCATATATTTT
CDR3: CAISEGRSSSGNTIYF

D: NA
V: TRBV14
J: TRBJ2-5
size: NA
DNA: TGTGCCAGCAGCCAAGTCTACAGCCCTCTAGGGGAGACCCAGTACTTC
CDR3: CASSQVYSPLGETQYF

D: NA
V: TRBV14
J: TRBJ1-1
size: NA
DNA: TGTGCCAGCAGCACCCGGACGGTTATGAACACTGAAGCTTTCTTT
CDR3: CASSTRTVMNTEAFF

D: NA
V: TRBV29-1
J: TRBJ1-3
size: NA
DNA: TGCAGCGTTGTGGGGACAAGTGGCTCTGGAAACACCATATATTTT
CDR3: CSVVGTSGSGNTIYF

D: NA
V: TRBV18
J: TRBJ1-5
size: NA
DNA: TGTGCCAGCTCACGGACAGCTGCTCCGCCCCAGCATTTT
CDR3: CASSRTAAPPQHF

D: TRBD2
V: TRBV4-2
J: TRBJ2-5
size: few
DNA: TGTGCCAGCAGCCAAGGGACTAGCGGGGGGGCCGTAGAGACCCAGTACTTC
CDR3: CASSQGTSGGAVETQYF

D: TRBD2
V: TRBV9
J: TRBJ2-5
size: NA
DNA: TGTGCCAGCAGCAGTAGCGGGGGGGCGAAGGAGACCCAGTACTTC
CDR3: CASSSSGGAKETQYF

D: TRBD2
V: TRBV19
J: TRBJ2-5
size: NA
DNA: TGTGCCAGTAGTCTGGGACGGGGACTAGCGGTCCAGGAGACCCAGTACTTC
CDR3: CASSLGRGLAVQETQYF

D: TRBD1
V: TRBV18
J: TRBJ1-5
size: NA
DNA: TGTGCCAGCTCACCCCTAGGGACAGGGGGAAGCAATCAGCCCCAGCATTTT
CDR3: CASSPLGTGGSNQPQHF

D: NA
V: TRBV28
J: TRBJ1-2
size: NA
DNA: TGTGCCAGCAGTTTCTCTCTGGAACAGTATGGCTACACCTTC
CDR3: CASSFSLEQYGYTF

D: NA
V: TRBV5-6
J: TRBJ1-2
size: NA
DNA: TGTGCCAGCAGCCCGGCGGGATCAGGGGTCTATGGCTACACCTTC
CDR3: CASSPAGSGVYGYTF

D: TRBD1
V: TRBV27
J: TRBJ1-2
size: NA
DNA: TGTGCCAGCAGCGACAGGGGAGTCAGCTATGGCTACACCTTC
CDR3: CASSDRGVSYGYTF

D: NA
V: TRBV5-6
J: TRBJ2-1
size: once
DNA: TGTGCCAGCAGCTTTCCCAGATACAATGAGCAGTTCTTC
CDR3: CASSFPRYNEQFF

D: NA
V: TRBV13
J: TRBJ1-3
size: NA
DNA: TGTGCCAGCAGCTCCCCCGGGGGGGGCCCTGGAAACACCATATATTTT
CDR3: CASSSPGGGPGNTIYF

D: NA
V: TRBV3-1/TRBV3-2
J: TRBJ1-6
size: NA
DNA: TGTGCCAGCAGCCCGACGCGGGACGGCTCACCCCTCCACTTT
CDR3: CASSPTRDGSPLHF

D: NA
V: TRBV6-5
J: TRBJ2-3
size: NA
DNA: TGTGCCAGCAGTTACTCGGTCCTTTCTCCGCAGTATTTT
CDR3: CASSYSVLSPQYF

D: TRBD2
V: TRBV4-3
J: TRBJ2-1
size: few
DNA: TGCGCCAGCAGCCCTTCCGGGACTAGCGGGGTTGCTGAGCAGTTCTTC
CDR3: CASSPSGTSGVAEQFF

D: TRBD1
V: TRBV7-9
J: TRBJ2-7
size: NA
DNA: TGTGCCAGCAGCCACTCGACAGGGCCCTACGAGCAGTACTTC
CDR3: CASSHSTGPYEQYF

D: NA
V: TRBV4-3
J: TRBJ1-4
size: NA
DNA: TGCGCCAGCAGCCAAGATTATGCCCCTAATGAAAAACTGTTTTTT
CDR3: CASSQDYAPNEKLFF

D: NA
V: TRBV7-9
J: TRBJ2-5
size: once
DNA: TGTGCCAGCAGCATACAGGGTGGGGAGACCCAGTACTTC
CDR3: CASSIQGGETQYF

D: TRBD1
V: TRBV6-5
J: TRBJ1-5
size: NA
DNA: TGTGCCAGCAGTACGGACAGGGCCCATCAGCCCCAGCATTTT
CDR3: CASSTDRAHQPQHF

D: NA
V: TRBV29-1
J: TRBJ1-2
size: once
DNA: TGCAGCGTTGATTACTTGTCTTTTGAAGACAGTCCGGAGTATGGCTACACCTTC
CDR3: CSVDYLSFEDSPEYGYTF

D: NA
V: TRBV5-1
J: TRBJ1-2
size: NA
DNA: TGCGCCAGCAGCCCGTATATTGGGGAGGGCTACACCTTC
CDR3: CASSPYIGEGYTF

D: NA
V: TRBV18
J: TRBJ1-2
size: NA
DNA: TGTGCCAGCTCACCACCTTGGACGGACTATGGCTACACCTTC
CDR3: CASSPPWTDYGYTF

D: NA
V: TRBV12-3/TRBV12-4
J: TRBJ2-3
size: NA
DNA: TGTGCCAGCAGTTTCACAGATATGCAGTATTTT
CDR3: CASSFTDMQYF

D: NA
V: TRBV6-5
J: TRBJ2-1
size: NA
DNA: TGTGCCAGCAGCCCCGACCCGGGGCCTGAGCAGTTCTTC
CDR3: CASSPDPGPEQFF

D: NA
V: TRBV5-4
J: TRBJ2-1
size: NA
DNA: TGTGCCAGCAGCCCCGCGGCAGGGAGAACCCGTTACAATGAGCAGTTCTTC
CDR3: CASSPAAGRTRYNEQFF

D: TRBD1
V: TRBV25-1
J: TRBJ1-2
size: NA
DNA: TGTGCCAGTGGGGACAGGACCCTTAACTATGGCTACACCTTC
CDR3: CASGDRTLNYGYTF

D: NA
V: TRBV10-3
J: TRBJ1-5
size: NA
DNA: TGTGCCATCAGTGAAGGGGGGCTGGATCAGCCCCAGCATTTT
CDR3: CAISEGGLDQPQHF

D: NA
V: TRBV7-9
J: TRBJ2-1
size: NA
DNA: TGTGCCAGCAGCTTAGGGAGCGGCTCGTACAATGAGCAGTTCTTC
CDR3: CASSLGSGSYNEQFF

D: TRBD1
V: TRBV7-8
J: TRBJ2-3
size: once
DNA: TGTGCCAGCAGTCCAAACGGACAGGGGGCAACAGATACGCAGTATTTT
CDR3: CASSPNGQGATDTQYF

D: TRBD1
V: TRBV28
J: TRBJ1-2
size: NA
DNA: TGTGCCAGCAGTTCCCTGGACAGGGGAGGCGACTATGGCTACACCTTC
CDR3: CASSSLDRGGDYGYTF